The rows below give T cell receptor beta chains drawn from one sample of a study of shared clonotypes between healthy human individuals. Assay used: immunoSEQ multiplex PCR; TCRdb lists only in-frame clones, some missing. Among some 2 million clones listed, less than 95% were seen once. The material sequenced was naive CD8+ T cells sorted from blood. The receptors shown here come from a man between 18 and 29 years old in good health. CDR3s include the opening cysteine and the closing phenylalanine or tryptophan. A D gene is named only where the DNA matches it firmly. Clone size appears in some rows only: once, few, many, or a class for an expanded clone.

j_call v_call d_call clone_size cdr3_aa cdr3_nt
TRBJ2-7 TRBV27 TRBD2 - CASSLTAGSYEQYF TGTGCCAGCAGCCTCACAGCGGGGTCCTACGAGCAGTACTTC
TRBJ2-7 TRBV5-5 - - CASSFGGTYEQYF TGTGCCAGCAGCTTCGGCGGGACCTACGAGCAGTACTTC
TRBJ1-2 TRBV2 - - CASSLRDFLGYGYTF TGTGCCAGCAGTCTTCGGGACTTTTTAGGCTATGGCTACACCTTC
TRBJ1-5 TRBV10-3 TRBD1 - CAISDEGAPGNQPQHF TGTGCCATCAGTGACGAGGGGGCGCCCGGCAATCAGCCCCAGCATTTT
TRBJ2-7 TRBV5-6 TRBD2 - CASSGGTSGRSRGYEQYF TGTGCCAGCAGCGGCGGGACTAGCGGGAGAAGCAGGGGCTACGAGCAGTACTTC
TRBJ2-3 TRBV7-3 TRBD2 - CASSNLIAGPSTDTQYF TGTGCCAGCAGCAATCTTATAGCGGGACCTAGCACAGATACGCAGTATTTT
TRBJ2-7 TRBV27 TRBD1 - CASSLNRGYEQYF TGTGCCAGCAGTTTGAACAGGGGCTACGAGCAGTACTTC
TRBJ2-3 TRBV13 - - CASSQWRSTDTQYF TGTGCCAGCAGCCAGTGGCGGTCCACAGATACGCAGTATTTT
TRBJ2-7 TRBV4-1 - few CASSPTRQLYEQYF TGCGCCAGCAGCCCGACCCGGCAGCTCTACGAGCAGTACTTC
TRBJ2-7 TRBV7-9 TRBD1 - CASSLATGGYYEQYF TGTGCCAGCAGCTTAGCAACAGGGGGGTACTACGAGCAGTACTTC
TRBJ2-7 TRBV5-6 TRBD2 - CASSSRLAGSSYEQYF TGTGCCAGCAGCTCTCGACTAGCGGGGTCCTCCTACGAGCAGTACTTC
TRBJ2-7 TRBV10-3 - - CAISGTGNYEQYF TGTGCCATCAGTGGTACAGGAAACTACGAGCAGTACTTC
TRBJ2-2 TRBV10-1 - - CASSTGPINTGELFF TGCGCCAGCAGTACAGGTCCTATCAACACCGGGGAGCTGTTTTTT
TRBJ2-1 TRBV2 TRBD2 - CASLGEGLNEQFF TGTGCCAGCTTAGGGGAGGGCCTGAATGAGCAGTTCTTC
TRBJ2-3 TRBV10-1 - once CASSESNTGDTQYF TGCGCCAGCAGTGAGTCGAATACAGGAGATACGCAGTATTTT
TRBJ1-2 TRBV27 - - CASSFTSRSGYTF TGTGCCAGCAGTTTTACCAGTAGGTCTGGCTACACCTTC
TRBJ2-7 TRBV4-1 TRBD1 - CASSQDGTGAIYEQYF TGCGCCAGCAGCCAAGATGGGACAGGGGCTATCTACGAGCAGTACTTC
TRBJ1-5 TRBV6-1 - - CASRPPGVEQPQHF TGTGCCAGCAGACCCCCAGGGGTGGAACAGCCCCAGCATTTT
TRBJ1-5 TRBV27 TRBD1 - CASSDRGLNQPQHF TGTGCCAGCAGCGACAGGGGGCTCAATCAGCCCCAGCATTTT
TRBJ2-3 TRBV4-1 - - CASSQEEGGRVDTQYF TGCGCCAGCAGCCAAGAAGAGGGGGGGCGGGTAGATACGCAGTATTTT
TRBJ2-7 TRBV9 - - CASSVGTDLYEQYF TGTGCCAGCAGCGTAGGGACAGACCTCTACGAGCAGTACTTC
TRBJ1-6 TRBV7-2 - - CASSQLLGYNSPLHF TGTGCCAGCAGCCAACTTCTTGGGTATAATTCACCCCTCCACTTT
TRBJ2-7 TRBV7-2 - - CASSFLQGRGNEQYF TGTGCCAGCAGCTTCCTACAGGGGAGGGGGAACGAGCAGTACTTC
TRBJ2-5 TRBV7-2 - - CASSLRGAETQYF TGTGCCAGCAGCTTACGGGGGGCCGAGACCCAGTACTTC
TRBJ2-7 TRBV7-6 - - CASSLDPGLRRQYF TGTGCCAGCAGCTTAGACCCCGGCCTCCGGAGGCAGTACTTC
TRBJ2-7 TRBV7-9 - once CASRPGHMFYEQYF TGTGCCAGCCGTCCGGGACATATGTTCTACGAGCAGTACTTC
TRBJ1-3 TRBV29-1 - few CSIRTSGNTIYF TGCAGCATCCGCACCTCTGGAAACACCATATATTTT